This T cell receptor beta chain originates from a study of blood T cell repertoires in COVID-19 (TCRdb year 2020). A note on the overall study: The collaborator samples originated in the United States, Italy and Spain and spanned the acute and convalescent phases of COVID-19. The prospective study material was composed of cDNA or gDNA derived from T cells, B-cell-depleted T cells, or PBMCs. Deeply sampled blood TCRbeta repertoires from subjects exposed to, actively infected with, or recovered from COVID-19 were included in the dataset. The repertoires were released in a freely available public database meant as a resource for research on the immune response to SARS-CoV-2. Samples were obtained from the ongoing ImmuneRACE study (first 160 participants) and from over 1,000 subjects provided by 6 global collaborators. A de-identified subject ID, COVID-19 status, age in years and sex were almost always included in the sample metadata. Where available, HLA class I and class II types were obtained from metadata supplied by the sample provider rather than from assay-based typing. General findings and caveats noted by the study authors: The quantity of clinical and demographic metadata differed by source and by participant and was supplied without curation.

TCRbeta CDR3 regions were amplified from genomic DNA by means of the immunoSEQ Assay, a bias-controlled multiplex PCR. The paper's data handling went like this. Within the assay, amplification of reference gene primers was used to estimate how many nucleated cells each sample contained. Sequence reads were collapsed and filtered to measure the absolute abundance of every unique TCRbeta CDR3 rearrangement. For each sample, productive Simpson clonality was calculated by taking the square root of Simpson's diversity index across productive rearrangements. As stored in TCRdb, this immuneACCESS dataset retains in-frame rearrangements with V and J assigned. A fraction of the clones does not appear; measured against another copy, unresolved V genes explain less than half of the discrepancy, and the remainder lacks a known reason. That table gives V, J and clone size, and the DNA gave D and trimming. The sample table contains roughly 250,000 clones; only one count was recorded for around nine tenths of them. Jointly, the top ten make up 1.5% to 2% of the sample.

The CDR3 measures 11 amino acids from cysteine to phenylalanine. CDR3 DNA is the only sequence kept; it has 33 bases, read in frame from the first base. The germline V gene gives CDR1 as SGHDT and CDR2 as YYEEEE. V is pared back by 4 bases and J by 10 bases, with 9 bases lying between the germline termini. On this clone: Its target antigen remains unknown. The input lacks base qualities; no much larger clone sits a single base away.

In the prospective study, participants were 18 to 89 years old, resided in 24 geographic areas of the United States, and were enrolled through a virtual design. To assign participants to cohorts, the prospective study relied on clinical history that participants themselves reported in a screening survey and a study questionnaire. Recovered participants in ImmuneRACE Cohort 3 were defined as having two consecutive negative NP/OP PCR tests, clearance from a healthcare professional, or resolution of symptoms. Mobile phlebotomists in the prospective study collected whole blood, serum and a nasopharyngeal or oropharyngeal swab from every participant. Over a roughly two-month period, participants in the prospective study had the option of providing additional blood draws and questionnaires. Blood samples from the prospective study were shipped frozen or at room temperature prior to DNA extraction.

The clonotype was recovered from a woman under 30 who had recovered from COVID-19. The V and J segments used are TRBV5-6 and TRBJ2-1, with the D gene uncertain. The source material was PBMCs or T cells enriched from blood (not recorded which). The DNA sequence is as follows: TGTGCCAGCAGCCTTACGAGAGAGCAGTTCTTC. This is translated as CASSLTREQFF.